The present TCR beta chain was sequenced within a study of cytomegalovirus exposure and HLA in healthy donors. The overall study: Among approximately 390 genotyped donors, around 80% fell in the Caucasian-associated ancestry cluster.

Per the germline V gene, CDR1 is MGHDK and CDR2 is SYGVNS. The CDR3 consists of 15 residues. Trimming removed 4 bases from V and 0 bases from J, with 13 bases in between. It was with 60 Vbeta and 13 Jbeta primers that the PCR ran. The assay was immunoSEQ multiplex PCR, and TCRdb's table has in-frame clones only and misses some. The sample yields around 150,000 clones, 60% to 85% seen once. This clonotype was sampled from a man between 40 and 49 years old in good health and CMV-seronegative. V is TRBV25-1 and J is TRBJ2-7; D might be TRBD1 (6 bases). The sample consisted of PBMCs. CDR3 in DNA: TGTGCCAGCAGTGCCCCCGGGACACACTCCTACGAGCAGTACTTC. It is translated as CASSAPGTHSYEQYF.